These 16 T cell receptor beta chains originate from one sample sequenced in a study of T cell clones after liver transplantation. Only in-frame clones appear in the TCRdb table, and some are missing; sequencing was by immunoSEQ multiplex PCR. The sample has about 74,000 clones; under 90% are singletons. Material: CD4+ T cells from blood, obtained before liver transplant. The receptors shown here come from a human donor who received a liver transplant.

The rearrangement links TRBV5-1 to TRBJ2-3, with D unresolved. Germline V CDR1 and CDR2: SGHRS, YFSETQ. The CDR3 extends over 15 amino acids. V was cut by 1 base and J by 5 bases, with 14 bases left in between. The CDR3 region has the DNA TGCGCCAGCAGCTTGTCAGCCCCGGGCGGAGATACGCAGTATTTT. Amino acid sequence: CASSLSAPGGDTQYF.

The CDR3 sequence: CASRDGQGTGELFF. The CDR3 bases are TGCGCCAGCAGGGACGGACAGGGGACCGGGGAGCTGTTTTTT. The chain employs TRBV10-1 and TRBJ2-2; 9 bases agree with TRBD1. V gave up 6 bases and J gave up 5 bases; unmatched junction bases: 4. This CDR3 contains 14 residues. Germline V gives CDR1 WNHNN, CDR2 SYGVQD (reference sequence).

This clone has just one count. V usage is TRBV5-5 and J usage is TRBJ2-3; TRBD2 matches at 8 bases. CDR1 SGHKS and CDR2 YYEKEE come from the germline V gene (reference sequence). J lost 2 bases, V lost 1 base, and 6 bases had no gene match. The CDR3 has 16 amino acids. CDR3 nucleotide sequence: TGTGCCAGCAGCTTGATTGCGGGGGGTTACACAGATACGCAGTATTTT. Translated: CASSLIAGGYTDTQYF.

This clone was counted a single time. The chain employs TRBV11-3 and TRBJ2-1; the D gene is possibly TRBD2 (6 bases). The CDR3 has 15 amino acids. Germline values: CDR1 SGHNT, CDR2 YENEEA. V lost 5 bases and J 4 bases, leaving 15 bases between the germline ends. The CDR3: CASSRPGARYNEQFF. CDR3 coding DNA: TGTGCCAGCAGCCGTCCGGGAGCCAGATACAATGAGCAGTTCTTC. The full variable domain, in which reference TRBV11-3 and TRBJ2-1 provide the parts outside the CDR3, is EAGVVQSPRYKIIEKKQPVAFWCNPISGHNTLYWYLQNLGQGPELLIRYENEEAVDDSQLPKDRFSAERLKGVDSTLKIQPAELGDSAVYLCASSRPGARYNEQFFGPGTRLTVL.

The rearrangement uses TRBV28 and TRBJ2-1; 12 bases map to TRBD2. The V gene end was trimmed by 10 bases and the J gene end by 1 base; junction bases not matched to a gene: 2. CDR3 length: 14 amino acids. Germline V gene data show CDR1 as MDHEN and CDR2 as SYDVKM. The CDR3 spells CATLAGGSYNEQFF. The CDR3 DNA reads TGTGCCACACTAGCGGGAGGTTCCTACAATGAGCAGTTCTTC.

Only one count was recorded for this clone. V gene TRBV9 combines with J gene TRBJ2-1; D is possibly TRBD2 (6 bases). This CDR3 comprises 18 residues. V was clipped by 3 bases and J by 0 bases, with 19 bases between them. CDR1 is SGDLS and CDR2 is YYNGEE in the germline V gene. DNA of the CDR3: TGTGCCAGCAGCGCCACTAGGGCGGGGCGGGTCTCCTACAATGAGCAGTTCTTC. It encodes CASSATRAGRVSYNEQFF.

The V gene is TRBV6-6, the J gene TRBJ2-7; TRBD1 is a possible D gene (6 bases). The ends were cut back, 8 bases at V and 3 bases at J, with 14 bases in the middle. Per the germline V gene, CDR1 is MNHNY and CDR2 is SVGAGI (reference sequence). The CDR3 runs to 13 residues. This CDR3 reads CASESDRLYEQYF. Written as DNA, the CDR3 is TGTGCCAGCGAGAGTGACAGGCTCTACGAGCAGTACTTC.

The chain has TRBV29-1 and TRBJ2-3, with D uncertain. Germline CDR1 is SQVTM and CDR2 is ANQGSEA. Trimming took 3 bases from V and 1 from J, leaving 11 bases between them. The CDR3 sequence is 14 residues long. The CDR3 DNA reads TGCAGCGTTGAGGGCACCTCCCGCACAGATACGCAGTATTTT. It codes for CSVEGTSRTDTQYF.

The chain combines TRBV5-4 with TRBJ2-1; TRBD1 or TRBD2 may be the D gene (7 bases each). The length of the CDR3 is 19 residues. V lost 1 base to trimming and J lost 4 bases, with 24 bases between them. Germline V CDR1 and CDR2: SGHNT, YYREEE (reference sequence). The CDR3 loop is CASSLLGGGGDWRYNEQFF. The CDR3 nucleotides read TGTGCCAGCAGCTTGTTGGGGGGAGGGGGCGATTGGAGGTACAATGAGCAGTTCTTC. The whole variable domain, filled in from reference TRBV5-4 and TRBJ2-1, reads ETGVTQSPTHLIKTRGQQVTLRCSSQSGHNTVSWYQQALGQGPQFIFQYYREEENGRGNFPPRFSGLQFPNYSSELNVNALELDDSALYLCASSLLGGGGDWRYNEQFFGPGTRLTVL.

The J gene is TRBJ2-1, the V gene TRBV28; maybe TRBD1 (6 bases). Trimming stripped 4 bases from V and 2 bases from J, with 15 bases between. This CDR3 contains 16 residues. The germline V gene has CDR1 MDHEN and CDR2 SYDVKM. In nucleotides, the CDR3 is TGTGCCAGCAGTTATGGGGGCGCAGGGCCCTACAATGAGCAGTTCTTC. Protein product: CASSYGGAGPYNEQFF.

V is TRBV5-1 and J is TRBJ2-1; 8 bases are shared with TRBD2. The CDR3 sequence is 14 residues long. V was pared by 0 bases and J by 9 bases, with 5 bases of the junction left unmatched. Germline lookup yields CDR1 SGHRS and CDR2 YFSETQ. The CDR3 region is CASSLDRAGGEQFF. The CDR3 DNA is TGCGCCAGCAGCTTGGATCGGGCGGGAGGTGAGCAGTTCTTC.

V is TRBV28 and J is TRBJ2-3, with TRBD1 as a possible D gene (6 bases). The germline V gene has CDR1 MDHEN and CDR2 SYDVKM. This CDR3 spans 14 amino acids. Trimming removed 3 bases from V and 3 bases from J, with 10 bases in between. The CDR3 nucleotides are TGTGCCAGCAGTTTTCTTGGACAGACAGATACGCAGTATTTT. It is translated as CASSFLGQTDTQYF.

The rearrangement joins TRBV29-1 to TRBJ2-7; D is unclear. The CDR3 spans 15 residues. Per the germline V gene, CDR1 is SQVTM and CDR2 is ANQGSEA. Trimming removed 0 bases from V and 3 bases from J, with 15 bases in between. The CDR3 DNA follows: TGCAGCGTTGAAGATCGGACGCCCCGAGGCTACGAGCAGTACTTC. Translation gives CSVEDRTPRGYEQYF.

The chain employs TRBV21-1 and TRBJ2-3; the table's D call of TRBD1 was not tested on the DNA. TRBV21-1 is labeled a pseudogene. This CDR3 contains 16 residues. The CDR3 DNA reads TGTGCCAGCAGCATCCGGGACAGGGAAGGCACAGATACGCAGTATTTT. This codes for CASSIRDREGTDTQYF.

This rearrangement joins TRBV2 to TRBJ2-5; D is perhaps TRBD1 (5 bases). V shed 4 bases and J shed 1 base, with 7 bases lying between them. Per the germline V gene, CDR1 is SNHLY and CDR2 is FYNNEI. The length of the CDR3 is 13 residues. The CDR3 is CASSGQTQETQYF. The CDR3 DNA follows: TGTGCCAGCAGTGGACAGACCCAAGAGACCCAGTACTTC. Based on the CDR3 plus reference TRBV2 and TRBJ2-5, the full variable domain is EPEVTQTPSHQVTQMGQEVILRCVPISNHLYFYWYRQILGQKVEFLVSFYNNEISEKSEIFDDQFSVERPDGSNFTLKIRSTKLEDSAMYFCASSGQTQETQYFGPGTRLLVL.

J is TRBJ1-1 and V is TRBV2; D not certain. V shed 4 bases and J shed 1 base, with 4 bases lying between them. This CDR3 contains 12 residues. The germline V gene encodes CDR1 SNHLY and CDR2 FYNNEI. CDR3 sequence reads: CASSGQNTEAFF. The CDR3 DNA reads TGTGCCAGCAGTGGACAGAACACTGAAGCTTTCTTT.